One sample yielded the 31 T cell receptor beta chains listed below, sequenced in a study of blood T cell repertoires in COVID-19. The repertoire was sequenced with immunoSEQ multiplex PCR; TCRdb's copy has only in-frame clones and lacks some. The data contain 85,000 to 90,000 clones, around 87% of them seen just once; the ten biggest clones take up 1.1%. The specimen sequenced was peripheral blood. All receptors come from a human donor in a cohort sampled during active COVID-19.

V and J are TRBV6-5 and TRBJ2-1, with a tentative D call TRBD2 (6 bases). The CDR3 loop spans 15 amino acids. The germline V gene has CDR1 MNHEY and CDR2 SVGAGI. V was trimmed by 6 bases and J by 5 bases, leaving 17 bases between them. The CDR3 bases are TGTGCCAGCAGCCTGACTAGTAGTAGAAACAATGAGCAGTTCTTC. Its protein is CASSLTSSRNNEQFF.

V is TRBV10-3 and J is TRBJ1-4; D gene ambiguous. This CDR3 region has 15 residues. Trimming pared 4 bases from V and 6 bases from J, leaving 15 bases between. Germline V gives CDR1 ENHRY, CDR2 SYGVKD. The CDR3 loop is CAISASGMGDEKLFF. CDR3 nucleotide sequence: TGTGCCATCAGTGCCTCAGGAATGGGCGATGAAAAACTGTTTTTT.

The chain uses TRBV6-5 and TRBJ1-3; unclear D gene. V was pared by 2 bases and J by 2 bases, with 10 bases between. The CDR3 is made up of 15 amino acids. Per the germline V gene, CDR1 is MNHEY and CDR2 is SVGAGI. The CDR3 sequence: CASSYGEGPGNTIYF. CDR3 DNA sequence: TGTGCCAGCAGTTACGGGGAGGGCCCTGGAAACACCATATATTTT.

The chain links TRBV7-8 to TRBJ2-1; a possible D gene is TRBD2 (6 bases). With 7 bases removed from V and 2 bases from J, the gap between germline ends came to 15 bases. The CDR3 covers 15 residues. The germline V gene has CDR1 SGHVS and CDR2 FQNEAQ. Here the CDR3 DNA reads TGTGCCAGCAACGACCGGGAGAAACCCTACAATGAGCAGTTCTTC. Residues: CASNDREKPYNEQFF.

The CDR3 region has the DNA TGTGCCAGCAGCATCGGACTAGCGGGCAGCCAAGAGACCCAGTACTTC. It specifies CASSIGLAGSQETQYF. V gene TRBV11-2 combines with J gene TRBJ2-5; TRBD2 matches at 11 bases. V lost 5 bases to trimming and J lost 1 base; unmatched junction nucleotides: 6. The CDR3 consists of 16 residues. The V gene's germline CDR1 is SGHAT and CDR2 FQNNGV.

CDR3 coding DNA: TGCGCCAGCAGCTTGGGGCCCTCCAGCGGGAGTTTAAACGAGCAGTACTTC. Its translation is CASSLGPSSGSLNEQYF. The genes are TRBV5-1 and TRBJ2-7; 8 bases map to TRBD2. Germline trimming cut 0 bases from V and 5 bases from J; bases unmatched to any gene: 13. The CDR3 sequence is 17 residues long. Germline CDR1 is SGHRS and CDR2 is YFSETQ.

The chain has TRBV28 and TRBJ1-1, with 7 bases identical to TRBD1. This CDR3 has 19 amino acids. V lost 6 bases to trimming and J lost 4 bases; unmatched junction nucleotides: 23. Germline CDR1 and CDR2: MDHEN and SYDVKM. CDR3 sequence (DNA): TGTGCCAGCAGACCTGGCTCCGGGACAGTAGGCGATATGTTCACTGAAGCTTTCTTT. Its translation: CASRPGSGTVGDMFTEAFF.

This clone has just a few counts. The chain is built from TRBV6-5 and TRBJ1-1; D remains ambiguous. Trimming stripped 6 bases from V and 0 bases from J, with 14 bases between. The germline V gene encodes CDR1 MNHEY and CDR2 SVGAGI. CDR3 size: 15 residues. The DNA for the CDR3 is TGTGCCAGCAGCTTCGAAGTTACGGTGAACACTGAAGCTTTCTTT. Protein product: CASSFEVTVNTEAFF.

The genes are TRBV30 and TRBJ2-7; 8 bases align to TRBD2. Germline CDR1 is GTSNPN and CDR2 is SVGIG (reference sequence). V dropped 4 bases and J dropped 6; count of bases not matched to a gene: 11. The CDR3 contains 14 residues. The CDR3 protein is CAWNSYGRAGEQYF. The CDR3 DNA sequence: TGTGCCTGGAATTCCTACGGGAGGGCCGGCGAGCAGTACTTC.

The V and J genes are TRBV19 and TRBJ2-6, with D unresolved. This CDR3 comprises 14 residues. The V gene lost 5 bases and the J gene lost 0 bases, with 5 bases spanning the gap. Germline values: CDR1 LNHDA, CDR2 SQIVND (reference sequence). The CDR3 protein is CASSPLSGANVLTF. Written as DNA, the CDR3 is TGTGCCAGTAGTCCCCTCTCTGGGGCCAACGTCCTGACTTTC.

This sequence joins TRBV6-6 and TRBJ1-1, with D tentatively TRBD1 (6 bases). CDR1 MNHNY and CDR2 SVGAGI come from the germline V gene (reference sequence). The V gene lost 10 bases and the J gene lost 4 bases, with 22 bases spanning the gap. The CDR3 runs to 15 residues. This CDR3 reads CATYRDMTQSTEAFF. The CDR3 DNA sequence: TGTGCCACCTACCGGGACATGACCCAGAGCACTGAAGCTTTCTTT.

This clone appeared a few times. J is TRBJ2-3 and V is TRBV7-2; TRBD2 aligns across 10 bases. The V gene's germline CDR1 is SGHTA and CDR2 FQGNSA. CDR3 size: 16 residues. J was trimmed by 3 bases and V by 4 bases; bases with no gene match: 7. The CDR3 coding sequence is TGTGCCAGCAGCTATCTAGCGGGAGTAGGAACAGATACGCAGTATTTT. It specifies CASSYLAGVGTDTQYF.

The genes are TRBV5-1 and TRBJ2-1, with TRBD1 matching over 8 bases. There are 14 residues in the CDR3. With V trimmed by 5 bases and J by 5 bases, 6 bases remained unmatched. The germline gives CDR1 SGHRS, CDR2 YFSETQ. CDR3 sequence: CASRIQGADNEQFF. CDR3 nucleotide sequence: TGCGCCAGCAGAATCCAGGGGGCAGACAATGAGCAGTTCTTC. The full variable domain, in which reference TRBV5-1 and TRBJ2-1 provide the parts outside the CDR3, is KAGVTQTPRYLIKTRGQQVTLSCSPISGHRSVSWYQQTPGQGLQFLFEYFSETQRNKGNFPGRFSGRQFSNSRSEMNVSTLELGDSALYLCASRIQGADNEQFFGPGTRLTVL.

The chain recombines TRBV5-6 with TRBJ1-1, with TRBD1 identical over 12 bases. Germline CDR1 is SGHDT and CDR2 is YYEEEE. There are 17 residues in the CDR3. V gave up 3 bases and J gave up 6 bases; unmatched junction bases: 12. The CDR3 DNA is TGTGCCAGCAGCTCACTCCGGGACAGGGGGCTAATGGCTGAAGCTTTCTTT. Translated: CASSSLRDRGLMAEAFF.

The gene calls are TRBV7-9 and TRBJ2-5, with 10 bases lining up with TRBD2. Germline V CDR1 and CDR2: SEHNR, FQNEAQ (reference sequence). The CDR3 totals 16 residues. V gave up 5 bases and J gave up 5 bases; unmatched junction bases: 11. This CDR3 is CASSLGTSVLRETQYF. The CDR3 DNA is TGTGCCAGCAGCCTCGGGACTAGCGTTCTTAGGGAGACCCAGTACTTC.

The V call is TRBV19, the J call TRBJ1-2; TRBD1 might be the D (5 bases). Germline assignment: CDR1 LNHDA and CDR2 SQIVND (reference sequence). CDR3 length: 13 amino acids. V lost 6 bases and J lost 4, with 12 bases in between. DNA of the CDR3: TGTGCCAGTAGGGACCCAGGGCCCTATGGCTACACCTTC. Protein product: CASRDPGPYGYTF.

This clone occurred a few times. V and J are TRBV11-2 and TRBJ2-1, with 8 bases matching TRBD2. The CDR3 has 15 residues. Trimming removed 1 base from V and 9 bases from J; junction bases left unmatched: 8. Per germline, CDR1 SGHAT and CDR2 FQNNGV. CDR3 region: CASSLGSGTLGEQFF. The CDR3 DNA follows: TGTGCCAGCAGCTTAGGTAGCGGGACTCTCGGTGAGCAGTTCTTC.

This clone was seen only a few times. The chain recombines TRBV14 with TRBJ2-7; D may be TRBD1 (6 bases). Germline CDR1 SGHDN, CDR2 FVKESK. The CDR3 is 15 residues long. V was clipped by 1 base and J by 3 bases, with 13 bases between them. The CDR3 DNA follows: TGTGCCAGCAGCCAAGGACAGGTCGGGCTCTACGAGCAGTACTTC. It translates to CASSQGQVGLYEQYF.

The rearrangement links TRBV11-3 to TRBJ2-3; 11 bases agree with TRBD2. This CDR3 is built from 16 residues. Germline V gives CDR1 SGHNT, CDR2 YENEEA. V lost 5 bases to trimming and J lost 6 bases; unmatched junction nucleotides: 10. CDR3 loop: CASSLSLAGAYDTQYF. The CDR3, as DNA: TGTGCCAGCAGCCTCTCACTAGCGGGAGCCTACGATACGCAGTATTTT. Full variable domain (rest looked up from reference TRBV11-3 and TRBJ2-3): EAGVVQSPRYKIIEKKQPVAFWCNPISGHNTLYWYLQNLGQGPELLIRYENEEAVDDSQLPKDRFSAERLKGVDSTLKIQPAELGDSAVYLCASSLSLAGAYDTQYFGPGTRLTVL.

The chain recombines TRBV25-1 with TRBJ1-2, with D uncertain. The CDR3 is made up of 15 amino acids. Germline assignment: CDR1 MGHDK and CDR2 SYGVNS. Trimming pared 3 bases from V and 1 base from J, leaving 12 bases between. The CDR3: CASSDAVGLNYGYTF. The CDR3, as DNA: TGTGCCAGCAGTGATGCGGTTGGCCTTAACTATGGCTACACCTTC.

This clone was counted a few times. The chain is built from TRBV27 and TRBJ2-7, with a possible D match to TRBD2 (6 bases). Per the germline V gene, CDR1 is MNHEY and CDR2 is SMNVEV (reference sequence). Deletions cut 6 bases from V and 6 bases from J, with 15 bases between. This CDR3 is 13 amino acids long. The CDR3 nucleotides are TGTGCCAGCAGGAGACTAGACTCCGGCGAGCAGTACTTC. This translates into CASRRLDSGEQYF.

The CDR3 nucleotides are TGTGCCAGCAGCCAAGGGAGGGCGCAGGGTCCTAGCGGGAGGGCCAATGAGCAGTTCTTC. Translating it yields CASSQGRAQGPSGRANEQFF. The V gene is TRBV14, the J gene TRBJ2-1, with 12 bases identical to TRBD2. The CDR3 extends over 20 amino acids. Germline CDR1 and CDR2: SGHDN and FVKESK. Unmatched junction bases numbered 16, after V lost 1 base and J lost 6 bases.

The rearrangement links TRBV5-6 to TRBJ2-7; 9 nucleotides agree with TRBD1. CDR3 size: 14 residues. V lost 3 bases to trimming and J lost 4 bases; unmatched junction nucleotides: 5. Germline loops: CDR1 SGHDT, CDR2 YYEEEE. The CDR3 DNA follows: TGTGCCAGCAGCTGGGGGACAGGGACTTACGAGCAGTACTTC. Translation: CASSWGTGTYEQYF.

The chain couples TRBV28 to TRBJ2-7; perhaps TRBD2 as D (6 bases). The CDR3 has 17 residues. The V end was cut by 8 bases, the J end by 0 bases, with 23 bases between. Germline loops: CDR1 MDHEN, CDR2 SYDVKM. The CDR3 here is CASASGLPESSSYEQYF. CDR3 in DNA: TGTGCCAGCGCCTCGGGACTCCCCGAGAGTAGCTCCTACGAGCAGTACTTC.

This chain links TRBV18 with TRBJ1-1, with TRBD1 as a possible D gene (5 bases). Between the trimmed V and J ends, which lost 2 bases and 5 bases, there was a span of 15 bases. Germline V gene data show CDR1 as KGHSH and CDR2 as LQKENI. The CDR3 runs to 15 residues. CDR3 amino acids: CASSPGGDGKTEAFF. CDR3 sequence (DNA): TGTGCCAGCTCACCAGGGGGGGATGGTAAGACTGAAGCTTTCTTT.

This CDR3 reads CASSFSSGGYTF. CDR3 in DNA: TGTGCCAGCAGCTTCAGTTCGGGAGGCTACACCTTC. The chain has TRBV7-9 and TRBJ1-2; D remains ambiguous. Germline loops: CDR1 SEHNR, CDR2 FQNEAQ (reference sequence). The V end lost 3 bases, the J end lost 8 bases, and 10 bases lay between the germline ends. This CDR3 comprises 12 residues.

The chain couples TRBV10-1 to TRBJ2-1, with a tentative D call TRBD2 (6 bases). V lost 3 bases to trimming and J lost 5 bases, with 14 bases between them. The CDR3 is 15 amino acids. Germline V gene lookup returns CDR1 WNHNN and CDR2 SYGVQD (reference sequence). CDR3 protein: CASSEASAGHNEQFF. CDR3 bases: TGCGCCAGCAGTGAAGCTAGCGCCGGTCACAATGAGCAGTTCTTC.

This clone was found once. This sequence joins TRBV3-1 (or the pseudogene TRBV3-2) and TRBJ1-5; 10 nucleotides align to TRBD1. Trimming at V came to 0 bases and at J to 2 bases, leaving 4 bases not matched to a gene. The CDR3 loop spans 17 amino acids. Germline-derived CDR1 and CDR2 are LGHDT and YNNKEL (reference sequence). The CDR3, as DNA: TGTGCCAGCAGCCAAGACGTAGGGACAGGGGGCAATCAGCCCCAGCATTTT. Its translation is CASSQDVGTGGNQPQHF.

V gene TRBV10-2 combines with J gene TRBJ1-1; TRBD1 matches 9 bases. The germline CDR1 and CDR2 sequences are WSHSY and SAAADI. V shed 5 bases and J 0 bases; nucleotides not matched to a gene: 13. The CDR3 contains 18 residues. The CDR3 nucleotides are TGCGCCAGCAGTATTCTACTGGGACAGGGTATCATGAACACTGAAGCTTTCTTT. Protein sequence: CASSILLGQGIMNTEAFF.

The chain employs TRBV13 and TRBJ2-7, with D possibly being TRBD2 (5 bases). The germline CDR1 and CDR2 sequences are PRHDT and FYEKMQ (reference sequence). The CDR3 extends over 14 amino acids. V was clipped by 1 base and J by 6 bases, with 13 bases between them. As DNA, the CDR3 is TGTGCCAGCAGCTTAGTTGGGAGCTCGGGCGAGCAGTACTTC. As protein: CASSLVGSSGEQYF.

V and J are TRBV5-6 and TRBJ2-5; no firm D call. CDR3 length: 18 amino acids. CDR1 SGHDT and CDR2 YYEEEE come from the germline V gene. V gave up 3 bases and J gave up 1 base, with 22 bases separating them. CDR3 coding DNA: TGTGCCAGCAGCTCCACCGCTGACTGGTCAGAGATCCAAGAGACCCAGTACTTC. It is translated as CASSSTADWSEIQETQYF.